A single sample is the source of the 15 T cell receptor beta chains below, sequenced in a study of T-cell reconstitution after alpha-beta-depleted transplantation in children. Unique molecular identifiers were incorporated into the prepared TCRbeta library. MiXCR, applied by TCRdb to the PCR reads, yields one record per CDR3 protein. The sample lists a few hundred thousand distinct CDR3 sequences, approximately 30% seen once, with about 35% in the top ten. This specimen was PBMCs, taken before TCRalphabeta/CD19-depleted stem cell transplant. These receptor sequences come from a boy in the first two years of life with Wiskott-Aldrich syndrome, due to receive a stem cell transplant.

The V and J genes are TRBV2 and TRBJ2-1; TRBD2 aligns across 12 bases. The CDR3 is 16 amino acids. Germline V gene lookup returns CDR1 SNHLY and CDR2 FYNNEI. Trimming at V came to 4 bases and at J to 7 bases, leaving 8 bases not matched to a gene. The CDR3 protein is CASSARTSGTSNEQFF. As DNA, the CDR3 is TGTGCCAGCAGTGCGCGGACTAGCGGGACCTCGAATGAGCAGTTCTTC.

The table lists this clonotype with a few counts. J is TRBJ2-1 and V is TRBV29-1; D remains unclear. CDR3 size: 15 residues. CDR1 is SQVTM and CDR2 is ANQGSEA in the germline V gene. V shed 5 bases and J shed 2 bases, with 16 bases lying between them. The CDR3 DNA is TGCAGCGTTCCCCTAGTATTAGGCCCCTACAATGAGCAGTTCTTC. The encoded protein is CSVPLVLGPYNEQFF.

The chain uses TRBV27 and TRBJ2-7; D is uncertain. This CDR3 region has 14 residues. The germline gives CDR1 MNHEY, CDR2 SMNVEV (reference sequence). V gave up 2 bases and J gave up 3 bases, with 11 bases separating them. The CDR3 sequence is CASSLIASSYEQYF. In DNA, the CDR3 is TGTGCCAGCAGTTTAATTGCTAGTAGCTACGAGCAGTACTTC.

CDR3 nucleotide sequence: TGCAGTGCCATAGCGGAGAGAAATGAAAAACTGTTTTTT. Amino acid sequence: CSAIAERNEKLFF. The gene calls are TRBV20-1 and TRBJ1-4; D is ambiguous. The CDR3 is 13 amino acids. Germline CDR1 reads DFQATT; CDR2 reads SNEGSKA (reference sequence). Trimming shortened V by 6 bases and J by 5 bases, and 13 bases separated the two germline ends.

This chain joins TRBV28 and TRBJ2-2, with D hard to call. The CDR3 has 14 residues. The V end was cut by 6 bases, the J end by 6 bases, with 14 bases between. Germline V lookup: CDR1 MDHEN, CDR2 SYDVKM. The CDR3 coding sequence is TGTGCCAGCAGAGAAATCTCCCCGGCCGGGGAGCTGTTTTTT. This translates into CASREISPAGELFF.

The rearrangement links TRBV10-3 to TRBJ2-1, with D perhaps TRBD2 (6 bases). Trimming pared 0 bases from V and 2 bases from J, leaving 11 bases between. The CDR3 consists of 16 residues. Germline loops: CDR1 ENHRY, CDR2 SYGVKD. The CDR3 spells CAISESGLATYNEQFF. CDR3 bases: TGTGCCATCAGTGAGTCGGGGCTAGCGACCTACAATGAGCAGTTCTTC.

This clonotype has a handful of counts. The V call is TRBV5-1, the J call TRBJ2-5; 9 positions match TRBD2. Germline trimming cut 4 bases from V and 5 bases from J; bases unmatched to any gene: 12. Germline V CDR1 and CDR2: SGHRS, YFSETQ. This CDR3 has 16 residues. The CDR3 region is CASSLRLAGERETQYF. For the CDR3, the DNA is TGCGCCAGCAGCCTGCGGTTAGCGGGAGAGAGGGAGACCCAGTACTTC.

This clonotype was seen more than once but under ten times. The V call is TRBV6-5, the J call TRBJ2-7, with 12 bases lining up with TRBD2. Germline CDR1 MNHEY, CDR2 SVGAGI. The CDR3 has 18 residues. The V segment lost 2 bases and the J segment 3 bases; nucleotides outside the gene matches: 11. The CDR3, as DNA: TGTGCCAGCAGTTACGCAGTTGGACTAGCGGGAAGCGTCTACGAGCAGTACTTC. This sequence encodes CASSYAVGLAGSVYEQYF.

This chain joins TRBV18 and TRBJ2-1, with 8 bases aligning to TRBD2. The CDR3 has 12 residues. J gave up 12 bases and V 2 bases, and 3 bases lay outside the gene matches. CDR1 and CDR2 from the germline V gene are KGHSH and LQKENI. CDR3 region: CASSPGGLGQFF. The CDR3 nucleotides read TGTGCCAGCTCACCAGGGGGACTAGGGCAGTTCTTC.

The V gene is TRBV7-2, the J gene TRBJ2-3, with unresolved D. V was clipped by 5 bases and J by 2 bases, with 17 bases between them. This CDR3 is built from 16 residues. CDR1 and CDR2 from the germline V gene are SGHTA and FQGNSA. The CDR3 here is CASSPGRPKPTDTQYF. The CDR3 region has the DNA TGTGCCAGCAGCCCCGGTAGACCTAAACCCACAGATACGCAGTATTTT.

This clonotype was counted between two and nine times. V usage is TRBV12-3 or TRBV12-4 and J usage is TRBJ1-5, with D possibly being TRBD1 (5 bases). Between the trimmed V and J ends, which lost 2 bases and 4 bases, there was a span of 9 bases. The CDR3 is made up of 14 amino acids. CDR3 in amino acids: CASSLIGENQPQHF. Here the CDR3 DNA reads TGTGCCAGCAGTTTAATAGGGGAAAATCAGCCCCAGCATTTT.

The rearrangement uses TRBV5-1 and TRBJ2-7; D perhaps matches TRBD2 (6 bases). Trimming pared 3 bases from V and 3 bases from J, leaving 13 bases between. Germline CDR1 and CDR2: SGHRS and YFSETQ. CDR3 size: 14 residues. CDR3 sequence: CASSWGDLLYEQYF. The CDR3 DNA sequence: TGCGCCAGCAGCTGGGGGGATTTACTCTACGAGCAGTACTTC.

The gene calls are TRBV7-2 and TRBJ2-2; D is unclear. CDR3 size: 15 residues. Germline V CDR1 and CDR2: SGHTA, FQGNSA. Trimming cost V 5 bases and J 2 bases, with 12 bases left between them. The CDR3 nucleotides read TGTGCCAGCAGCCCGGCTTTAGCAAACACCGGGGAGCTGTTTTTT. This encodes CASSPALANTGELFF.

Only a few counts were recorded for this clonotype. The genes are TRBV5-1 and TRBJ2-3, with D unclear. The V and J ends lost 3 bases and 5 bases respectively, with 13 bases between them. This CDR3 region has 14 residues. CDR1 is SGHRS, CDR2 YFSETQ, per germline. The CDR3 here is CASSSVVGRDTQYF. In DNA form, the CDR3 reads TGCGCCAGCAGCTCCGTGGTGGGCCGAGATACGCAGTATTTT. The full variable domain, with the rest looked up from reference TRBV5-1 and TRBJ2-3, is KAGVTQTPRYLIKTRGQQVTLSCSPISGHRSVSWYQQTPGQGLQFLFEYFSETQRNKGNFPGRFSGRQFSNSRSEMNVSTLELGDSALYLCASSSVVGRDTQYFGPGTRLTVL.

This clonotype was seen a handful of times. The chain employs TRBV6-5 and TRBJ2-3; possible D gene TRBD2, 6 bases. The V end was cut by 0 bases, the J end by 1 base, with 8 bases between. Germline CDR1 MNHEY, CDR2 SVGAGI. The length of the CDR3 is 15 residues. DNA for the CDR3: TGTGCCAGCAGTTACTCGGGGACTCGCACAGATACGCAGTATTTT. Translation: CASSYSGTRTDTQYF.